One and the same sample provided the 27 T cell receptor beta chains below, sequenced in a study of technical replicates of blood from a handful of donors. Profiled with immunoSEQ multiplex PCR; TCRdb holds only in-frame clones, not every one. The table has over 50,000 clones, 85% to 95% seen once. Sequencing input: PBMCs. The source is a human donor in good health. Some clones in this sample may be carry-over from other donors' samples.

This clone appeared once. CDR3 sequence reads: CASSQGGGNYGYTF. In DNA, the CDR3 is TGTGCCAGCAGCCAAGGTGGGGGCAACTATGGCTACACCTTC. The chain couples TRBV4-2 to TRBJ1-2; TRBD1 might be the D (6 bases). Deletions cut 1 base from V and 2 bases from J, with 8 bases between. This CDR3 comprises 14 residues. Germline V gene data show CDR1 as LGHNA and CDR2 as YNFKEQ.

The chain links TRBV7-9 to TRBJ2-3; D call uncertain. The CDR3 runs 11 residues. Looked up from germline, CDR1 is SEHNR and CDR2 is FQNEAQ (reference sequence). V lost 4 bases and J lost 6, with 5 bases in between. The CDR3 bases are TGTGCCAGCAGCTCCGAGGATACGCAGTATTTT. This sequence encodes CASSSEDTQYF.

In this sample, this clone turned up a few times. The gene calls are TRBV6-1 and TRBJ1-2; D is unresolved. Germline V gene sequence: CDR1 MNHNS, CDR2 SASEGT. Trimming pared 7 bases from V and 3 bases from J, leaving 6 bases between. This CDR3 has 11 residues. CDR3 sequence (DNA): TGTGCCAGCAACCAGGACTATGGCTACACCTTC. Protein sequence: CASNQDYGYTF.

The CDR3 bases are TGTGCCAGCAGCTTAAGCGGGGCTTCCTACAATGAGCAGTTCTTC. Its translation is CASSLSGASYNEQFF. The gene calls are TRBV7-3 and TRBJ2-1, with D possibly being TRBD2 (6 bases). V shed 1 base and J shed 1 base, with 8 bases lying between them. The CDR3 is 15 amino acids. The germline CDR1 and CDR2 sequences are SGHTA and FQGTGA.

This clone occurred once. The chain couples TRBV5-1 to TRBJ2-3; 12 bases agree with TRBD2. Germline CDR1 reads SGHRS; CDR2 reads YFSETQ. The CDR3 extends over 17 amino acids. J was trimmed by 7 bases and V by 4 bases; bases with no gene match: 13. CDR3 in DNA: TGCGCCAGCAGCGACTTACCGCTAGCGGGGGGGAGAAATACGCAGTATTTT. Translating gives CASSDLPLAGGRNTQYF.

The rearrangement links TRBV27 to TRBJ2-7; D possibly corresponds to TRBD2 (6 bases). V was shortened by 5 bases and J by 3 bases, with 20 bases between the two germline ends. The length of the CDR3 is 16 residues. Germline V gene lookup returns CDR1 MNHEY and CDR2 SMNVEV (reference sequence). In nucleotides, the CDR3 is TGTGCCAGCAGTAGCCCGGGCGGGGCCCTTGACTACGAGCAGTACTTC. Translated, it gives CASSSPGGALDYEQYF.

The V and J genes are TRBV2 and TRBJ1-5; D remains unclear. This CDR3 is built from 14 residues. Germline V CDR1 and CDR2: SNHLY, FYNNEI. The CDR3 bases are TGTGCTACCCGAGGAGACGTTGTTAATCAGCCCCAGCATTTT. Translated, it gives CATRGDVVNQPQHF.

The chain is built from TRBV5-4 and TRBJ2-3; 7 nucleotides agree with TRBD2. V was clipped by 2 bases and J by 1 base; unmatched bases: 13. Germline CDR1 reads SGHNT; CDR2 reads YYREEE (reference sequence). The CDR3 contains 18 residues. Here the CDR3 reads CASSFERERGDRTDTQYF. DNA for the CDR3: TGTGCCAGCAGCTTTGAACGGGAGCGGGGAGACCGCACAGATACGCAGTATTTT.

The chain is built from TRBV5-1 and TRBJ2-7; TRBD2 matches at 12 bases. CDR1 and CDR2 (germline): SGHRS, YFSETQ. V lost 4 bases, J lost 4 bases, and 9 bases stayed unmatched. CDR3 length: 16 amino acids. CDR3 amino acids: CASSPELAGGPYEQYF. The CDR3, as DNA: TGCGCCAGCAGCCCCGAGCTAGCGGGAGGGCCGTACGAGCAGTACTTC.

This CDR3 is CASSSLLGRGQFF. The CDR3 DNA reads as TGTGCCAGCAGCTCCCTCTTAGGGAGGGGGCAGTTCTTC. The genes are TRBV11-2 and TRBJ2-1, with 7 bases matching TRBD2. The CDR3 runs 13 residues. The V and J ends lost 4 bases and 12 bases, in that order; junction bases with no gene match: 9. Germline V gives CDR1 SGHAT, CDR2 FQNNGV.

This chain joins TRBV10-3 and TRBJ2-1; tentative D call: TRBD2 (5 bases). Trimming stripped 0 bases from V and 5 bases from J, with 17 bases between. Germline loops: CDR1 ENHRY, CDR2 SYGVKD. The CDR3 contains 17 residues. The CDR3 sequence is CAISESIVRDNDNEQFF. The CDR3 DNA reads TGTGCCATCAGTGAGTCCATTGTCCGGGATAATGACAATGAGCAGTTCTTC.

The chain links TRBV6-1 to TRBJ1-5; D is uncertain. The CDR3 totals 16 residues. Trimming shortened V by 1 base and J by 1 base, and 11 bases separated the two germline ends. Germline assignment: CDR1 MNHNS and CDR2 SASEGT. This CDR3 is CASSEGQSISNQPQHF. CDR3 DNA sequence: TGTGCCAGCAGTGAAGGTCAGTCAATAAGCAATCAGCCCCAGCATTTT.

The rearrangement uses TRBV27 and TRBJ1-6, with 9 positions matching TRBD1. The CDR3 totals 16 residues. CDR1 and CDR2 from the germline V gene are MNHEY and SMNVEV (reference sequence). The V and J ends lost 6 bases and 7 bases, in that order; junction bases with no gene match: 10. CDR3 in DNA: TGTGCCAGCAGCGAGCAGCCGGGACAGGGCAATTCACCCCTCCACTTT. Translating it yields CASSEQPGQGNSPLHF.

DNA for the CDR3: TGTGCCAGCAGCCGGATCACTAGCGGGGGGTCCTACGAGCAGTACTTC. It specifies CASSRITSGGSYEQYF. The chain has TRBV4-2 and TRBJ2-7; TRBD2 aligns across 12 bases. Germline V gene data show CDR1 as LGHNA and CDR2 as YNFKEQ. With 4 bases clipped from V and 1 base from J, the junction kept 5 bases outside the gene matches. The CDR3 extends over 16 amino acids.

The rearrangement links TRBV7-3 to TRBJ2-2, with D unclear. In germline, CDR1 is SGHTA, CDR2 FQGTGA. The CDR3 has 12 residues. V gave up 5 bases and J gave up 3 bases, with 4 bases separating them. The CDR3 spells CASSPYTGELFF. The CDR3 DNA reads TGTGCCAGCAGCCCTTACACCGGGGAGCTGTTTTTT.

The chain combines TRBV7-2 with TRBJ2-3, with a weak D call TRBD1 (5 bases). CDR3 length: 15 residues. CDR1 is SGHTA and CDR2 is FQGNSA in the germline V gene. Trimming removed 4 bases at V and 4 bases at J, with 15 bases between. This chain's CDR3 is CASSSPTLTADTQYF. CDR3 DNA sequence: TGTGCCAGCAGCTCCCCAACTCTGACAGCAGATACGCAGTATTTT. The full variable domain, with the rest looked up from reference TRBV7-2 and TRBJ2-3, is GAGVSQSPSNKVTEKGKDVELRCDPISGHTALYWYRQSLGQGLEFLIYFQGNSAPDKSGLPSDRFSAERTGGSVSTLTIQRTQQEDSAVYLCASSSPTLTADTQYFGPGTRLTVL.

The chain combines TRBV29-1 with TRBJ2-1; 9 bases are shared with TRBD2. The CDR3 runs 13 residues. Unmatched junction bases numbered 1, after V lost 7 bases and J lost 0 bases. In germline, CDR1 is SQVTM, CDR2 ANQGSEA. CDR3 nucleotides: TGCAGCGCGGGACTAGCCTCCTACAATGAGCAGTTCTTC. Translating gives CSAGLASYNEQFF.

The chain carries TRBV30 and TRBJ2-7; 11 bases line up with TRBD2. V dropped 2 bases and J dropped 4; count of bases not matched to a gene: 16. This CDR3 region has 18 residues. Germline V lookup: CDR1 GTSNPN, CDR2 SVGIG (reference sequence). CDR3: CAWSSRTSGRRGSYEQYF. In DNA, the CDR3 is TGTGCCTGGAGTTCTAGGACTAGCGGGCGTCGGGGTTCTTACGAGCAGTACTTC.

The chain uses TRBV7-8 and TRBJ2-7, with 10 bases lining up with TRBD2. The CDR3 contains 16 residues. The V and J ends lost 4 bases and 3 bases, in that order; junction bases with no gene match: 9. The germline gives CDR1 SGHVS, CDR2 FQNEAQ. The CDR3 is CASSYGSGGTNYEQYF. Written as DNA, the CDR3 is TGTGCCAGCAGCTACGGTAGCGGGGGGACAAACTACGAGCAGTACTTC. The full variable domain, with the rest looked up from reference TRBV7-8 and TRBJ2-7, is GAGVSQSPRYKVAKRGQDVALRCDPISGHVSLFWYQQALGQGPEFLTYFQNEAQLDKSGLPSDRFFAERPEGSVSTLKIQRTQQEDSAVYLCASSYGSGGTNYEQYFGPGTRLTVT.

The chain recombines TRBV6-6 with TRBJ2-7, with a tentative D call TRBD2 (6 bases). There are 14 residues in the CDR3. Germline assignment: CDR1 MNHNY and CDR2 SVGAGI (reference sequence). V shed 6 bases and J shed 0 bases, with 12 bases lying between them. CDR3 sequence reads: CASRGTDSSYEQYF. The DNA of the CDR3 is TGTGCCAGCAGGGGGACTGACAGCTCCTACGAGCAGTACTTC.

The chain joins TRBV9 to TRBJ2-5, with TRBD1 matching 8 bases. There are 14 residues in the CDR3. The V gene's germline CDR1 is SGDLS and CDR2 YYNGEE. V trimming: 8 bases; J trimming: 1 base; junction bases outside the gene matches: 7. CDR3 loop: CASGQGPTQETQYF. CDR3 DNA sequence: TGTGCCAGTGGACAGGGCCCTACCCAAGAGACCCAGTACTTC.

The chain has TRBV29-1 and TRBJ2-1; possible D gene TRBD1, 6 bases. With 6 bases removed from V and 2 bases from J, the gap between germline ends came to 11 bases. CDR3 length: 13 amino acids. Per germline, CDR1 SQVTM and CDR2 ANQGSEA. CDR3 in DNA: TGCAGCGTACTAACAGGGACCTACAATGAGCAGTTCTTC. This codes for CSVLTGTYNEQFF.

The chain employs TRBV9 and TRBJ1-1; no definite D call. The germline V and J ends were trimmed by 0 bases and 7 bases, with 16 bases remaining between them. Germline CDR1 reads SGDLS; CDR2 reads YYNGEE. The CDR3 contains 15 residues. The chain's CDR3 is CASSVVDYLEGEAFF. CDR3 sequence (DNA): TGTGCCAGCAGCGTAGTCGATTATTTGGAGGGTGAAGCTTTCTTT. Based on the CDR3 plus reference TRBV9 and TRBJ1-1, the full variable domain is DSGVTQTPKHLITATGQRVTLRCSPRSGDLSVYWYQQSLDQGLQFLIQYYNGEERAKGNILERFSAQQFPDLHSELNLSSLELGDSALYFCASSVVDYLEGEAFFGQGTRLTVV.

Notes on this clone: The sample holds other DNA sequences that translate to the same CDR3. This chain joins TRBV5-6 and TRBJ1-1, with D possibly matching TRBD1 (5 bases). Germline-derived CDR1 and CDR2 are SGHDT and YYEEEE. The CDR3 runs 14 residues. V was clipped by 2 bases and J by 0 bases, with 8 bases between them. In DNA form, the CDR3 reads TGTGCCAGCAGCTTCAGGGCCCTGAACACTGAAGCTTTCTTT. The encoded protein is CASSFRALNTEAFF.

V is TRBV5-5 and J is TRBJ2-5, with a weak D call TRBD2 (7 bases). Germline V lookup: CDR1 SGHKS, CDR2 YYEKEE (reference sequence). The CDR3 is made up of 14 amino acids. V was shortened by 3 bases and J by 4 bases, with 13 bases between the two germline ends. In DNA form, the CDR3 reads TGTGCCAGCAGCTGGGGGGGCAGCCCAGAGACCCAGTACTTC. Translated, it gives CASSWGGSPETQYF. Full variable domain (rest looked up from reference TRBV5-5 and TRBJ2-5): DAGVTQSPTHLIKTRGQQVTLRCSPISGHKSVSWYQQVLGQGPQFIFQYYEKEERGRGNFPDRFSARQFPNYSSELNVNALLLGDSALYLCASSWGGSPETQYFGPGTRLLVL.

Regarding this clone: The conserved final phenylalanine or tryptophan is absent from the CDR3, which likely points to a read error. The limits of the CDR3 on the DNA are not certain, so only TCRdb's listed CDR3 is given. This CDR3 is CASSRQGWEAPRV. The chain links TRBV14 to TRBJ1-2; the table's D gene call, TRBD1, was not cross checked with the DNA. The CDR3 is 13 residues long, ends included. From germline, CDR1 is SGHDN and CDR2 FVKESK.

The chain recombines TRBV5-6 with TRBJ2-2, with D possibly TRBD2 on 6 matching bases. This CDR3 has 14 amino acids. Germline loops: CDR1 SGHDT, CDR2 YYEEEE. The ends were cut back, 3 bases at V and 2 bases at J, with 8 bases in the middle. The chain's CDR3 is CASSWGLNTGELFF. CDR3 DNA sequence: TGTGCCAGCAGCTGGGGACTCAACACCGGGGAGCTGTTTTTT.